Each of the 5 T cell receptor beta chains below was sequenced from the same sample in a study of shared clonotypes between healthy human individuals. The data were produced by immunoSEQ multiplex PCR, yet TCRdb's version contains in-frame clones alone and is incomplete. The table records about 710,000 clones, 55% to 80% of them present only once. Material: memory CD4+ T cells sorted from blood. Subset denoted: CD45RA-negative fraction. These receptors originate from a woman in her twenties or thirties in good health.

This rearrangement joins TRBV29-1 to TRBJ2-4; 9 nucleotides agree with TRBD1. Germline-derived CDR1 and CDR2 are SQVTM and ANQGSEA. V lost 6 bases and J lost 11; bases outside the gene matches: 11. The CDR3 spans 13 residues. The CDR3 coding sequence is TGCAGCGTAGAACCGGGACAGGGCCTTCTTCAGTACTTC. This gives the protein CSVEPGQGLLQYF. The full variable domain, completed using reference TRBV29-1 and TRBJ2-4, is SAVISQKPSRDICQRGTSLTIQCQVDSQVTMMFWYRQQPGQSLTLIATANQGSEATYESGFVIDKFPISRPNLTFSTLTVSNMSPEDSSIYLCSVEPGQGLLQYFGAGTRLSVL.

The genes are TRBV18 and TRBJ2-5, with TRBD2 matching over 8 bases. The V gene's germline CDR1 is KGHSH and CDR2 LQKENI. The J segment lost 3 bases and the V segment lost 2 bases, leaving 5 bases of the junction unmatched. This CDR3 has 15 amino acids. CDR3 nucleotides: TGTGCCAGCTCACCAAACGTCGGGAGGGAAGAGACCCAGTACTTC. This translates into CASSPNVGREETQYF.

V gene TRBV18 combines with J gene TRBJ2-6; 7 bases fit TRBD1. The V gene end was trimmed by 3 bases and the J gene end by 0 bases; junction bases not matched to a gene: 5. Germline V gives CDR1 KGHSH, CDR2 LQKENI. CDR3 length: 17 residues. CDR3 sequence reads: CASSPKGQNSGANVLTF. The CDR3 DNA is TGTGCCAGCTCACCGAAGGGACAGAACTCTGGGGCCAACGTCCTGACTTTC.

The rearrangement links TRBV4-1 to TRBJ2-5; D is perhaps TRBD2 (6 bases). Germline V gene data show CDR1 as MGHRA and CDR2 as YSYEKL. CDR3 length: 14 amino acids. Trimming took 6 bases from V and 3 from J, leaving 14 bases between them. Written as DNA, the CDR3 is TGCGCCAGCAGTCTAATGGGCGGGGAAGAGACCCAGTACTTC. It encodes CASSLMGGEETQYF.

V gene TRBV7-9 combines with J gene TRBJ2-2, with 11 bases matching TRBD2. Losses at the gene ends were 4 bases for V and 7 bases for J; bases not matched to a gene: 8. The CDR3 extends over 16 amino acids. The germline CDR1 and CDR2 sequences are SEHNR and FQNEAQ (reference sequence). The CDR3 nucleotides are TGTGCCAGCAGCTCCACTAGCGGGAGCTTCGGCGGGGAGCTGTTTTTT. Amino acid sequence: CASSSTSGSFGGELFF.